The 30 T cell receptor beta chains below all came from one sample that was sequenced in a study of long-term antiretroviral therapy in people with HIV. This was the immunoSEQ v3.0 assay at survey level. Clones were sequenced by immunoSEQ multiplex PCR, and TCRdb holds only the in-frame ones, with some missing. The sample holds around 26,000 clones, roughly 80% seen once. Source: unsorted PBMCs, taken 1.1 years before starting antiretroviral therapy. Receptor source: a woman aged 25 to 39 with HIV.

Here the CDR3 reads CASSLRGRQPQHF. For the CDR3, the DNA is TGTGCCAGCAGCTTGAGGGGACGTCAGCCCCAGCATTTT. V usage is TRBV5-8 and J usage is TRBJ1-5; D perhaps matches TRBD1 (5 bases). Per germline, CDR1 SGHTS and CDR2 YDEGEE. V was trimmed by 1 base and J by 6 bases, leaving 8 bases between them. The CDR3 totals 13 residues.

This rearrangement joins TRBV9 to TRBJ2-4; D is uncertain. The CDR3 has 13 amino acids. The germline gives CDR1 SGDLS, CDR2 YYNGEE. The ends were cut back, 4 bases at V and 1 base at J, with 6 bases in the middle. The DNA of the CDR3 is TGTGCCAGCAGCCCCCATGCCAAAAACATTCAGTACTTC. Its protein is CASSPHAKNIQYF.

The V gene is TRBV11-3, the J gene TRBJ2-5; D is perhaps TRBD1 (6 bases). Trimming took off 5 bases at V and 0 bases at J, with 10 bases between the two ends. Germline CDR1 reads SGHNT; CDR2 reads YENEEA. CDR3 size: 14 residues. This CDR3 is CASSQRDNQETQYF. The CDR3 nucleotides are TGTGCCAGCAGCCAGAGGGACAACCAAGAGACCCAGTACTTC.

CDR3 region: CASTGQGTNTEAFF. Here the CDR3 DNA reads TGTGCCAGTACGGGACAGGGGACGAACACTGAAGCTTTCTTT. The chain employs TRBV19 and TRBJ1-1, with 10 positions matching TRBD1. Trimming at V came to 7 bases and at J to 1 base, leaving 3 bases not matched to a gene. Germline values: CDR1 LNHDA, CDR2 SQIVND (reference sequence). This CDR3 is 14 amino acids long.

By proportion, this clone is medium-sized. The CDR3, as DNA: TGTGCTAGCCTAGTAGCGTTAAGCACAGATACGCAGTATTTT. Translated: CASLVALSTDTQYF. The genes are TRBV12-5 and TRBJ2-3, with D perhaps TRBD2 (5 bases). CDR1 and CDR2 from the germline V gene are LGHNT and FRNRAP. This CDR3 region has 14 residues. The germline V and J ends were trimmed by 9 bases and 0 bases, with 13 bases remaining between them. Using reference TRBV12-5 and TRBJ2-3 for the parts outside the CDR3, the full variable domain is DARVTQTPRHKVTEMGQEVTMRCQPILGHNTVFWYRQTMMQGLELLAYFRNRAPLDDSGMPKDRFSAEMPDATLATLKIQPSEPRDSAVYFCASLVALSTDTQYFGPGTRLTVL.

The chain is built from TRBV9 and TRBJ2-5; 8 bases align to TRBD2. Germline values: CDR1 SGDLS, CDR2 YYNGEE. The CDR3 is 18 residues long. With V trimmed by 0 bases and J by 2 bases, 12 bases remained unmatched. The CDR3 region is CASSVVWGTSNPQETQYF. DNA of the CDR3: TGTGCCAGCAGCGTAGTATGGGGGACTAGTAATCCACAAGAGACCCAGTACTTC.

The genes are TRBV7-2 and TRBJ2-7, with D unclear. The germline V and J ends were trimmed by 1 base and 3 bases, with 1 base remaining between them. The germline CDR1 and CDR2 sequences are SGHTA and FQGNSA. The CDR3 spans 11 residues. CDR3 residues: CASSLVYEQYF. CDR3 DNA sequence: TGTGCCAGCAGCTTAGTCTACGAGCAGTACTTC.

The V gene is TRBV30, the J gene TRBJ1-3; D unclear. CDR1 and CDR2 from the germline V gene are GTSNPN and SVGIG (reference sequence). The CDR3 sequence is 15 residues long. Trimming left V 5 bases short and J 0 bases short, with 14 bases between. CDR3 bases: TGTGCCTGGGGAAACAGCTACCCCTCTGGAAACACCATATATTTT. This encodes CAWGNSYPSGNTIYF.

The chain's CDR3 is CASSLRPPRDRTYTGELFF. In nucleotides, the CDR3 is TGTGCCAGCAGCTTACGCCCCCCCCGGGACAGGACTTACACCGGGGAGCTGTTTTTT. The chain couples TRBV7-3 to TRBJ2-2; 8 bases agree with TRBD1. The CDR3 spans 19 residues. V dropped 2 bases and J dropped 3; count of bases not matched to a gene: 14. Germline V lookup: CDR1 SGHTA, CDR2 FQGTGA.

Notes on this clone: Other DNA sequences from this sample encode an identical CDR3 as well. V is TRBV7-9 and J is TRBJ1-1, with D hard to call. Germline assignment: CDR1 SEHNR and CDR2 FQNEAQ (reference sequence). V was shortened by 2 bases and J by 0 bases, with 7 bases between the two germline ends. The length of the CDR3 is 14 residues. The CDR3 DNA follows: TGTGCCAGCAGCTTAACTCAGGTGAACACTGAAGCTTTCTTT. Translating gives CASSLTQVNTEAFF.

The CDR3: CASTINRGLGETQYF. As DNA, the CDR3 is TGTGCCAGCACCATAAATAGGGGATTGGGAGAGACCCAGTACTTC. V usage is TRBV2 and J usage is TRBJ2-5, with a possible D match to TRBD1 (5 bases). V was clipped by 7 bases and J by 4 bases, with 19 bases between them. CDR1 SNHLY and CDR2 FYNNEI come from the germline V gene. CDR3 length equals 15 residues.

The gene calls are TRBV15 and TRBJ2-7; 9 bases match TRBD1. The CDR3 is 19 amino acids. Germline V gene lookup returns CDR1 LNHNV and CDR2 YYDKDF (reference sequence). With V trimmed by 0 bases and J by 6 bases, 18 bases remained unmatched. CDR3 amino acids: CATSRDPRITGTGFSEQYF. The CDR3 DNA sequence: TGTGCCACCAGCAGAGATCCTCGAATTACCGGGACAGGGTTTAGCGAGCAGTACTTC.

This clone has more than one count but fewer than ten. V usage is TRBV2 and J usage is TRBJ1-6; D uncertain. Germline loops: CDR1 SNHLY, CDR2 FYNNEI. This CDR3 has 14 residues. Trimming shortened V by 1 base and J by 10 bases, and 11 bases separated the two germline ends. CDR3 residues: CASSEVSSRSPLHF. CDR3 in DNA: TGTGCCAGCAGTGAAGTGAGTTCGCGGTCACCCCTCCACTTT.

The V gene is TRBV10-1, the J gene TRBJ1-2; 10 bases map to TRBD1. The germline V gene encodes CDR1 WNHNN and CDR2 SYGVQD (reference sequence). CDR3 length: 13 residues. J was trimmed by 7 bases and V by 8 bases; bases with no gene match: 7. Here the CDR3 DNA reads TGCGCCAGCCGAGGACAGGGGGAGGGTGGCTACACCTTC. Its translation is CASRGQGEGGYTF.

This clone has only a few counts. V and J are TRBV7-8 and TRBJ2-7; either TRBD1 or TRBD2 may supply D (5 bases each). This CDR3 contains 13 residues. In germline, CDR1 is SGHVS, CDR2 FQNEAQ. V dropped 5 bases and J dropped 3 bases, with 11 bases sitting between them. CDR3 loop: CASSVGTYYEQYV. CDR3 DNA: TGTGCCAGCAGCGTCGGGACCTACTACGAGCAGTACGTC.

This chain connects TRBV9 to TRBJ2-3, with 11 bases that match TRBD2. The CDR3 is made up of 16 amino acids. CDR1 and CDR2 (germline): SGDLS, YYNGEE. Trimming cost V 4 bases and J 4 bases; bases outside gene matches: 8. The CDR3 reads CASSPSGTSGPDTQYF. CDR3 bases: TGTGCCAGCAGCCCGTCTGGGACTAGCGGCCCAGATACGCAGTATTTT.

The V and J genes are TRBV2 and TRBJ1-2; maybe TRBD1 (5 bases). Germline CDR1 SNHLY, CDR2 FYNNEI. V lost 6 bases and J lost 7, with 15 bases in between. The CDR3 covers 13 residues. CDR3 DNA: TGTGCCAGCAGGCTAGGGACGGACGGTGGCTACACCTTC. Translated: CASRLGTDGGYTF.

This clone was counted only a few times. The chain uses TRBV15 and TRBJ2-7, with D possibly TRBD2 on 6 matching bases. Germline CDR1 is LNHNV and CDR2 is YYDKDF (reference sequence). This CDR3 is 14 amino acids long. V lost 3 bases, J lost 7 bases, and 16 bases lay in between. CDR3 DNA sequence: TGTGCCACCAGCAGTGGCGGGGACTCAGTGGAGCAGTACTTC. Protein product: CATSSGGDSVEQYF.

The CDR3 protein is CASSTRLAGAHNEQFF. The DNA for the CDR3 is TGTGCCAGCAGCACCCGACTAGCGGGGGCGCACAATGAGCAGTTCTTC. The J gene is TRBJ2-1, the V gene TRBV7-2; the match to TRBD2 covers 12 bases. Per the germline V gene, CDR1 is SGHTA and CDR2 is FQGNSA. This CDR3 is built from 16 residues. J gave up 5 bases and V 5 bases, and 7 bases lay outside the gene matches.

This chain connects TRBV28 to TRBJ2-2; 8 bases align to TRBD1. Germline lookup yields CDR1 MDHEN and CDR2 SYDVKM. Trimming at V came to 5 bases and at J to 7 bases, leaving 12 bases not matched to a gene. This CDR3 comprises 16 residues. The CDR3 sequence: CASSLRDRFIGGELFF. The CDR3 DNA reads as TGTGCCAGCAGTCTCCGGGACAGGTTTATTGGCGGGGAGCTGTTTTTT.

This chain connects TRBV5-1 to TRBJ2-3; TRBD1 matches 7 bases. Germline loops: CDR1 SGHRS, CDR2 YFSETQ. This CDR3 is built from 13 residues. After removal of 4 bases from V and 8 bases from J, the junction contained 7 bases not matched to a gene. CDR3 sequence: CASSTGQAGTQYF. In DNA, the CDR3 is TGCGCCAGCAGCACAGGACAGGCAGGTACGCAGTATTTT.

The CDR3: CSASPGGRYTF. The DNA for the CDR3 is TGCAGTGCTAGTCCCGGGGGCCGCTACACCTTC. J is TRBJ1-2 and V is TRBV20-1, with D possibly matching TRBD1 (6 bases). The CDR3 length is 11 residues. CDR1 and CDR2 (germline): DFQATT, SNEGSKA (reference sequence). Trimming shortened V by 3 bases and J by 9 bases, and 11 bases separated the two germline ends.

The chain uses TRBV30 and TRBJ2-5, with 10 bases identical to TRBD1. The CDR3 has 15 residues. The V gene's germline CDR1 is GTSNPN and CDR2 SVGIG (reference sequence). CDR3 in DNA: TGTTCCCATCAATCCGGGACAGGGGATTTTGTGACCCAGTACTTC. It codes for CSHQSGTGDFVTQYF.

J is TRBJ1-1 and V is TRBV28, with TRBD1 matching over 9 bases. J lost 7 bases, V lost 6 bases, and 12 bases had no gene match. CDR1 MDHEN and CDR2 SYDVKM come from the germline V gene. The CDR3 totals 15 residues. The CDR3 sequence: CASRITGGLPIEAFF. The CDR3 nucleotides read TGTGCCAGCAGGATAACAGGGGGCCTTCCTATTGAAGCTTTCTTT.

V and J are TRBV19 and TRBJ2-2; D is possibly TRBD2 (5 bases). The length of the CDR3 is 15 residues. With 3 bases removed from V and 3 bases from J, the gap between germline ends came to 11 bases. Germline V gene lookup returns CDR1 LNHDA and CDR2 SQIVND (reference sequence). The CDR3 loop reads CASSIRGPHTGELFF. DNA of the CDR3: TGTGCCAGTAGTATCCGAGGGCCCCACACCGGGGAGCTGTTTTTT.

The genes are TRBV6-1 and TRBJ1-4; TRBD1 matches at 9 bases. Germline CDR1 and CDR2: MNHNS and SASEGT. CDR3 size: 15 residues. V lost 6 bases, J lost 2 bases, and 4 bases stayed unmatched. CDR3 nucleotide sequence: TGTGCCAGCAGAAGGGACAGGGATACTAATGAAAAACTGTTTTTT. Translated: CASRRDRDTNEKLFF.

The chain is built from TRBV4-2 and TRBJ1-4; D call uncertain. Looked up from germline, CDR1 is LGHNA and CDR2 is YNFKEQ. CDR3 length: 14 residues. The V end was cut by 4 bases, the J end by 7 bases, with 13 bases between. CDR3 bases: TGTGCCAGCAGCCCTAGTGGGTGGGGTGAAAAACTGTTTTTT. Its protein product is CASSPSGWGEKLFF.

The chain couples TRBV27 to TRBJ1-2; 8 positions agree with TRBD1. The germline V gene encodes CDR1 MNHEY and CDR2 SMNVEV (reference sequence). After removal of 4 bases from V and 7 bases from J, the junction contained 5 bases not matched to a gene. The CDR3 has 13 amino acids. DNA of the CDR3: TGTGCCAGCAGTTCGGACAGGGCCTCTGGCTACACCTTC. This encodes CASSSDRASGYTF.

The chain is built from TRBV7-6 and TRBJ2-2; 8 positions match TRBD1. Trimming at V came to 3 bases and at J to 2 bases, leaving 5 bases not matched to a gene. Germline CDR1 and CDR2: SGHVS and FNYEAQ. This CDR3 comprises 16 residues. The CDR3 DNA follows: TGTGCCAGCAGCTTCGGACAGGGATCAAACACCGGGGAGCTGTTTTTT. Protein sequence: CASSFGQGSNTGELFF.

The chain links TRBV19 to TRBJ1-6; TRBD1 matches at 12 bases. The CDR3 has 19 residues. Looked up from germline, CDR1 is LNHDA and CDR2 is SQIVND (reference sequence). Trimming cost V 7 bases and J 7 bases; bases outside gene matches: 17. The chain's CDR3 is CASTHTDLGQGAGNSPLHF. The CDR3 nucleotides read TGTGCCAGTACGCACACGGACTTGGGACAGGGGGCCGGGAATTCACCCCTCCACTTT. The full variable domain, its missing parts supplied by reference TRBV19 and TRBJ1-6, is DGGITQSPKYLFRKEGQNVTLSCEQNLNHDAMYWYRQDPGQGLRLIYYSQIVNDFQKGDIAEGYSVSREKKESFPLTVTSAQKNPTAFYLCASTHTDLGQGAGNSPLHFGNGTRLTVT.